What follows describes a single TCR beta chain. The V segment lost 4 bases and the J segment 7 bases; nucleotides outside the gene matches: 6. From germline, CDR1 is KGHSH and CDR2 LQKENI. CDR3 length: 15 residues. The sample is drawn from a study of blood T cell repertoires in COVID-19. As for the study in general: Sources were T cells, B-cell-depleted T cells, or PBMCs; the material itself was cDNA or gDNA.

Study processing details: Using reference gene primer amplification, nucleated cell counts were estimated. Only in-frame clones appear in the TCRdb table, and some are missing; sequencing was by immunoSEQ multiplex PCR. V and J calls and clone size are given by that table; D and trimming were obtained from the DNA. The data show 300,000 to 350,000 clones, 90% seen once. V gene TRBV18 combines with J gene TRBJ2-1; 11 bases map to TRBD1. Sequencing was performed on PBMCs or T cells enriched from blood (not recorded which). This receptor was identified in a woman under 30 with acute COVID-19. The CDR3 sequence is CASSRGQGASNEQFF. The CDR3 coding sequence is TGTGCCAGCTCACGAGGACAGGGGGCATCTAATGAGCAGTTCTTC.